This record concerns one TCR beta chain sequence. This record belongs to a study of human T cells and chemical hapten exposure. V was shortened by 4 bases and J by 3 bases, with 16 bases between the two germline ends. Germline assignment: CDR1 SQVTM and CDR2 ANQGSEA. The CDR3 consists of 14 residues. TCRdb recomputed calls from the RACE reads with MiXCR, one row per CDR3 protein. This sample carries about 260,000 distinct CDR3 sequences, more than 6.5% of them seen once, and the ten largest clones take over 2%. Time point here: pre-sensitization, week 0. Treatment noted: therapeutic diphenylcyclopropenone sensitization with weekly scalp DPC.

This specimen was whole blood, taken in connection with sensitization to the hapten diphenylcyclopropenone (DPC). The chain uses TRBV29-1 and TRBJ2-7; D possibly corresponds to TRBD2 (5 bases). This clonotype was sampled from a woman aged 40 to 55 with alopecia areata. Some clones in this sample may be carry-over from other donors' samples. Here the CDR3 reads CSVVRPERSYEQYF. CDR3 DNA: TGCAGCGTTGTACGTCCAGAGCGGAGCTACGAGCAGTACTTC.